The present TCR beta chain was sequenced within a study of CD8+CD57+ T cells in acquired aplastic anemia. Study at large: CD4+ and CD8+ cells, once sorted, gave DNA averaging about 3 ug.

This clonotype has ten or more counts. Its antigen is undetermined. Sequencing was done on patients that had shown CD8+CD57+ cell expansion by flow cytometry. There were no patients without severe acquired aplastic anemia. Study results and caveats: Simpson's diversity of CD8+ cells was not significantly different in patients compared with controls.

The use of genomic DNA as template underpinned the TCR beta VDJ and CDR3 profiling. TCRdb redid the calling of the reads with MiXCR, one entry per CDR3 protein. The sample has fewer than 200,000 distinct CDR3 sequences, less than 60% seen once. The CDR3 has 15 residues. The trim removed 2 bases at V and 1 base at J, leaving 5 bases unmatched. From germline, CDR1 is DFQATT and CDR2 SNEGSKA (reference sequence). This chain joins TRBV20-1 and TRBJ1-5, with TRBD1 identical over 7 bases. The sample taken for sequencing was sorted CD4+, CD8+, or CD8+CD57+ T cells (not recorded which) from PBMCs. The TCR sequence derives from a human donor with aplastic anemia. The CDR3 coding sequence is TGCAGTGCTAGAACCAGGGGGGGAAGCAATCAGCCCCAGCATTTT. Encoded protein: CSARTRGGSNQPQHF.